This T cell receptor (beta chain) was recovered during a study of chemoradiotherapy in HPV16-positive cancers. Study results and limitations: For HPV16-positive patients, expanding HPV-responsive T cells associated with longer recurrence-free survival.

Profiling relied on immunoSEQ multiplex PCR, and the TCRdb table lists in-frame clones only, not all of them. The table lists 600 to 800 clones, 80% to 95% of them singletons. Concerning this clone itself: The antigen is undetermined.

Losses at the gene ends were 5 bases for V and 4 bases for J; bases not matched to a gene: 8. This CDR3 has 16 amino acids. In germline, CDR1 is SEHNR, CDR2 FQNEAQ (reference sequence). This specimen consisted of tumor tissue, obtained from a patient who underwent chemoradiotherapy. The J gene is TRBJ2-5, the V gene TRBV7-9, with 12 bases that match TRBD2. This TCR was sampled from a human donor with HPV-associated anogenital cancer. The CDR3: CASSLTSGRGGETQYF. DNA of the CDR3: TGTGCCAGCAGCCTGACTAGCGGGAGAGGCGGAGAGACCCAGTACTTC.